This T cell receptor (beta chain) was retrieved from a study of blood T cell repertoires in COVID-19. Seattle researchers signed up patients amid active infection and tracked them longitudinally. Profiled with immunoSEQ multiplex PCR; TCRdb holds only in-frame clones, not every one. The sample lists some 300,000 clones; 80% to 90% were seen once. Sequenced material: peripheral blood. This sequence was found in an older woman with COVID-19, enrolled during active disease.

The CDR3, as DNA: TGTGCCACCAGTGAGCCGGGACAGGGGGACAATGAGCAGTTCTTC. This codes for CATSEPGQGDNEQFF. The chain joins TRBV24-1 to TRBJ2-1, with TRBD1 matching over 11 bases. The CDR3 sequence is 15 residues long. Germline loops: CDR1 KGHDR, CDR2 SFDVKD. J was trimmed by 5 bases and V by 4 bases; bases with no gene match: 3.